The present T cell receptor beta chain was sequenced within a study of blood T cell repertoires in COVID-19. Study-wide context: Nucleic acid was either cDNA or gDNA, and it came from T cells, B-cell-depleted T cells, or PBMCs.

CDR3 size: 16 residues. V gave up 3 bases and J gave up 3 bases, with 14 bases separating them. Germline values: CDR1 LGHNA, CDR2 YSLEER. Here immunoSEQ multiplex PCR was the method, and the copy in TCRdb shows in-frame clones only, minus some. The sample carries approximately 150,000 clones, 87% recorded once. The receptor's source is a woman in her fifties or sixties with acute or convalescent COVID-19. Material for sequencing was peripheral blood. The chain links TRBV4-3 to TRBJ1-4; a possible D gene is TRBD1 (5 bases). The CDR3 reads CASSQGPGGANEKLFF. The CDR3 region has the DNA TGCGCCAGCAGCCAGGGACCCGGAGGGGCTAATGAAAAACTGTTTTTT.